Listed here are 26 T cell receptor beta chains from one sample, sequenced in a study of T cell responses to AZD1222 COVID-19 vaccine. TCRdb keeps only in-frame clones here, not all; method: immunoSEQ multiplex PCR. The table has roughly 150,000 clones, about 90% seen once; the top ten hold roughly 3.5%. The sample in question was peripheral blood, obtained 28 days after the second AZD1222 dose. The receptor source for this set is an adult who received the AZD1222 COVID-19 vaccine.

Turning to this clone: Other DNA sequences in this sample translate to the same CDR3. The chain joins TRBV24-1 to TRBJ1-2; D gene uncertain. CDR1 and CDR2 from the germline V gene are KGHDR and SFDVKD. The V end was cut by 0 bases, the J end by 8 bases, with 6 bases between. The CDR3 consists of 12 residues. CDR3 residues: CATSDLRRGYTF. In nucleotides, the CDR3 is TGTGCCACCAGTGATTTGAGGAGAGGCTACACCTTC.

CDR3 amino acids: CASSIGRGDVYGYTF. In nucleotides, the CDR3 is TGTGCCAGTAGTATAGGAAGAGGGGACGTCTATGGCTACACCTTC. The chain joins TRBV19 to TRBJ1-2; a possible D gene is TRBD1 (5 bases). This CDR3 region has 15 residues. CDR1 and CDR2 (germline): LNHDA, SQIVND (reference sequence). The ends were cut back, 1 base at V and 4 bases at J, with 13 bases in the middle.

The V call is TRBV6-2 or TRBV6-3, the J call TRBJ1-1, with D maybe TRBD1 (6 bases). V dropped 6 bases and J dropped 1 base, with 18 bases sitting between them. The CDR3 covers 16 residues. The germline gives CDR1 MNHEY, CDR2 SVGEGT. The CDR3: CASSRSTGTPNTEAFF. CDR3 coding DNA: TGTGCCAGCAGCCGCTCAACCGGGACACCGAACACTGAAGCTTTCTTT.

In DNA form, the CDR3 reads TGCAGCTGGGGCAGCTCCTACGAGCAGTACTTC. Amino acids: CSWGSSYEQYF. This chain uses TRBV20-1 with TRBJ2-7; a possible D gene is TRBD1 (5 bases). The CDR3 is 11 residues long. Germline CDR1 reads DFQATT; CDR2 reads SNEGSKA (reference sequence).

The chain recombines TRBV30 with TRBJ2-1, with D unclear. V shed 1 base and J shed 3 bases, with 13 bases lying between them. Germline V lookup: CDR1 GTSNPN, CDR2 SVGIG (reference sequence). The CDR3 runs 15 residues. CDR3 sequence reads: CAWSGARRIYNEQFF. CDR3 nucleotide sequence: TGTGCCTGGAGTGGGGCGCGACGGATCTACAATGAGCAGTTCTTC. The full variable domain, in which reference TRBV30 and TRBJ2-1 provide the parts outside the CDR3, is SQTIHQWPATLVQPVGSPLSLECTVEGTSNPNLYWYRQAAGRGLQLLFYSVGIGQISSEVPQNLSASRPQDRQFILSSKKLLLSDSGFYLCAWSGARRIYNEQFFGPGTRLTVL.

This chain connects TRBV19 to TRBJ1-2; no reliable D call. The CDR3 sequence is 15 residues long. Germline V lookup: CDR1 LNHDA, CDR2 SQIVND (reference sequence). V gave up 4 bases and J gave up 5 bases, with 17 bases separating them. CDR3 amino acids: CASSTRNALVYGYTF. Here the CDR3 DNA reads TGTGCCAGTAGTACCCGGAATGCCCTCGTATATGGCTACACCTTC.

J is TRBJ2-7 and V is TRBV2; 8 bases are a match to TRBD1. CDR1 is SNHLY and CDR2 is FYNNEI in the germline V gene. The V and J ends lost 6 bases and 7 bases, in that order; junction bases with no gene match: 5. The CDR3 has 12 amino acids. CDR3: CASRVDRGEQYF. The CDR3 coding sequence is TGTGCCAGCAGGGTTGACAGGGGAGAGCAGTACTTC.

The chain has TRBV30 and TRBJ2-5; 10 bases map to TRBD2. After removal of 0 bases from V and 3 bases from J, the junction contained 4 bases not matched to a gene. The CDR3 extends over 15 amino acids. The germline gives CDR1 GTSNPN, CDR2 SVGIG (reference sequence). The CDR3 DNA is TGTGCCTGGAGTGTTGTTAGCGGGAGGAAAGAGACCCAGTACTTC. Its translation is CAWSVVSGRKETQYF.

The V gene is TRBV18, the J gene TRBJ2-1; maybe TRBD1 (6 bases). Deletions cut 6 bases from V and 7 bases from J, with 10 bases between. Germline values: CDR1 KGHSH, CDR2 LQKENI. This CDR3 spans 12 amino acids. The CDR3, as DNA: TGTGCCAGCTCGCGTACAGGGAATGAGCAGTTCTTC. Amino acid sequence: CASSRTGNEQFF. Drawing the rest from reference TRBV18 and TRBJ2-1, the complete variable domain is NAGVMQNPRHLVRRRGQEARLRCSPMKGHSHVYWYRQLPEEGLKFMVYLQKENIIDESGMPKERFSAEFPKEGPSILRIQQVVRGDSAAYFCASSRTGNEQFFGPGTRLTVL.

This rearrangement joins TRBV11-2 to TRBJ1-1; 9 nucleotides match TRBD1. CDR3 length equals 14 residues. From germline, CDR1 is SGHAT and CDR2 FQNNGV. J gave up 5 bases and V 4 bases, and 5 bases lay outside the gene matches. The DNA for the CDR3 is TGTGCCAGCAGCTCAACAGGGGGCGTTACTGAAGCTTTCTTT. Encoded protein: CASSSTGGVTEAFF.

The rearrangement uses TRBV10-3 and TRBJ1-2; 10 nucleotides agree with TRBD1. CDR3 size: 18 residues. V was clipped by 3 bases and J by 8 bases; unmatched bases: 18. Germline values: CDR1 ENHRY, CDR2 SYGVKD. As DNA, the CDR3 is TGTGCCATCAGTGATTCCCCCGGGACAGGGGCCGATAGTCGGGGCTACACCTTC. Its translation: CAISDSPGTGADSRGYTF.

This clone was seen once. The CDR3 region is CASSQGSGTEAFF. The CDR3 DNA follows: TGTGCCAGCTCACAGGGGTCAGGCACTGAAGCTTTCTTT. The chain recombines TRBV6-4 with TRBJ1-1; 7 nucleotides align to TRBD1. The V segment lost 8 bases and the J segment 4 bases; nucleotides outside the gene matches: 7. Per the germline V gene, CDR1 is MRHNA and CDR2 is SNTAGT. The CDR3 is made up of 13 amino acids.

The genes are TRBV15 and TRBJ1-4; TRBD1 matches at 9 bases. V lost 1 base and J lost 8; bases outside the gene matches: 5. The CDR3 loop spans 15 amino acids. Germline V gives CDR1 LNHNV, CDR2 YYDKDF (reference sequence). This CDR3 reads CATSRGQGEEEKLFF. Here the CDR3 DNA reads TGTGCCACCAGCAGAGGACAGGGGGAAGAGGAAAAACTGTTTTTT.

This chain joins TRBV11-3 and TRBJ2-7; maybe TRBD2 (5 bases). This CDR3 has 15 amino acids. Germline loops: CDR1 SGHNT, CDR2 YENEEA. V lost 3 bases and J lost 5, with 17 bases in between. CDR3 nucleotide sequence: TGTGCCAGCAGCTTTATGGACGGAGCCGGGAACGAGCAGTACTTC. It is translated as CASSFMDGAGNEQYF.

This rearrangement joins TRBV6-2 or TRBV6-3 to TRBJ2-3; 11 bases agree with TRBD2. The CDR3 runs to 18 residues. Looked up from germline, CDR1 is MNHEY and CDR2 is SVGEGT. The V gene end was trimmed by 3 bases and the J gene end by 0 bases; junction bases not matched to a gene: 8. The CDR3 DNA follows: TGTGCCAGCAGTTATCGCCGGACTAGCGGGCATAGCACAGATACGCAGTATTTT. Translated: CASSYRRTSGHSTDTQYF.

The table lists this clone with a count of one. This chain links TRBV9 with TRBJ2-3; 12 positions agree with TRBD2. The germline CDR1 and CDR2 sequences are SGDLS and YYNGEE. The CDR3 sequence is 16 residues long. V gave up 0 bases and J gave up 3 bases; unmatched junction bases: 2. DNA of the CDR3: TGTGCCAGCAGCGTAGCTGGGACTAGCGGGACAGATACGCAGTATTTT. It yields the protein CASSVAGTSGTDTQYF. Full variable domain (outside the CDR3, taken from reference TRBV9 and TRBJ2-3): DSGVTQTPKHLITATGQRVTLRCSPRSGDLSVYWYQQSLDQGLQFLIQYYNGEERAKGNILERFSAQQFPDLHSELNLSSLELGDSALYFCASSVAGTSGTDTQYFGPGTRLTVL.

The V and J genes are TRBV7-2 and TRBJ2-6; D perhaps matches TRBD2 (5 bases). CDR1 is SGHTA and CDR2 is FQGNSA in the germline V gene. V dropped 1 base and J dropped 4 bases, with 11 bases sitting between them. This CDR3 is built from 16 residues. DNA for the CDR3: TGTGCCAGCAGCTTAGATCGAGGGCTCGGGGCCAACGTCCTGACTTTC. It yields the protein CASSLDRGLGANVLTF.

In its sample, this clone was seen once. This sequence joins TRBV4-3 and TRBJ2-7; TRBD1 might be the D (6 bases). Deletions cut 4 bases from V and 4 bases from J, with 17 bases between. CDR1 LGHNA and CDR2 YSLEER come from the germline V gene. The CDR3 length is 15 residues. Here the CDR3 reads CASSLRRDTDYEQYF. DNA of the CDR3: TGCGCCAGCAGCCTACGCCGGGACACCGATTACGAGCAGTACTTC.

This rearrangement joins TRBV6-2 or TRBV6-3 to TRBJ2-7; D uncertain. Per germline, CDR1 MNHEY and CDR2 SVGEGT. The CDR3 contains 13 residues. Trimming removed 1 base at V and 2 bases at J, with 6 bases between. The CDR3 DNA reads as TGTGCCAGCAGTTACTTCAGCCCCTACGAGCAGTACTTC. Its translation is CASSYFSPYEQYF.

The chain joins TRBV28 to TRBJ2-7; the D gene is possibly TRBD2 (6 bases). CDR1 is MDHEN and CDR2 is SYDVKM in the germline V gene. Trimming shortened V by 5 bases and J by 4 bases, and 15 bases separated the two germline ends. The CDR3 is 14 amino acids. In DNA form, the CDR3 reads TGTGCCAGCAGTACCCCTAGCGAATATTACGAGCAGTACTTC. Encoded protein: CASSTPSEYYEQYF.

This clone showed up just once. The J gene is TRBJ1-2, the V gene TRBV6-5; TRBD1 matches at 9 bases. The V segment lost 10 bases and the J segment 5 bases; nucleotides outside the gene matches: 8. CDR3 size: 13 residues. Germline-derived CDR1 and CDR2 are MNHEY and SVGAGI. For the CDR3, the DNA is TGTGCCACCCTCGGGACAGGGCGTTATGGCTACACCTTC. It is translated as CATLGTGRYGYTF.

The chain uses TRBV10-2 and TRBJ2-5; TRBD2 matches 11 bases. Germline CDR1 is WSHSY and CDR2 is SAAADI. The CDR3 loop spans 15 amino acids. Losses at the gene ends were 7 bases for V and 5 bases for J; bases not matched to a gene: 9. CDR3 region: CASTDRLAGMETQYF. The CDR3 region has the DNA TGCGCCAGCACTGACCGACTAGCGGGAATGGAGACCCAGTACTTC.

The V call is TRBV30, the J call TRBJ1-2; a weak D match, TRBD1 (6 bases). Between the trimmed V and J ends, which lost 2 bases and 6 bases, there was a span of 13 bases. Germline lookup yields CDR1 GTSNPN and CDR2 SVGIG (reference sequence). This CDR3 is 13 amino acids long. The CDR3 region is CAWSKGGGNGYTF. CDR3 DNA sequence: TGTGCCTGGAGTAAGGGAGGGGGAAATGGCTACACCTTC.

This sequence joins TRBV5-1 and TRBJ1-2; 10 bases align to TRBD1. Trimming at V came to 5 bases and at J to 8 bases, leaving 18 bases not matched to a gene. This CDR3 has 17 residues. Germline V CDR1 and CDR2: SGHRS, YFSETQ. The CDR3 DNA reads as TGCGCCAGCAGATCCGGGACAGGGGAGTCAATAGCGCGGGGCTACACCTTC. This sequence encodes CASRSGTGESIARGYTF.

Here the CDR3 reads CASSYGGGVNNQPQHF. CDR3 nucleotides: TGTGCCAGCAGTTATGGGGGGGGAGTGAACAATCAGCCCCAGCATTTT. The chain carries TRBV5-4 and TRBJ1-5; possibly TRBD1 for D (5 bases). V lost 5 bases to trimming and J lost 3 bases, with 18 bases between them. The germline V gene has CDR1 SGHNT and CDR2 YYREEE (reference sequence). This CDR3 is 16 amino acids long.

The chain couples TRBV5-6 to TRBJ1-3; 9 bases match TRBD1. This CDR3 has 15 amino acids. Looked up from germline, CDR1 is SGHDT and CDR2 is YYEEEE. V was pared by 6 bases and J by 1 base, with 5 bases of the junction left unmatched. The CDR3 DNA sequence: TGTGCCAGCACCCTAGACAGGGGGTCTGGAAACACCATATATTTT. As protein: CASTLDRGSGNTIYF.